These 5 T cell receptor beta chains were all obtained from the same sample, sequenced in a study of PD-1 blockade in mismatch repair-deficient tumors. TCRdb's copy holds only in-frame clones and misses some; the assay was immunoSEQ multiplex PCR. The sample has around 50,000 clones, approximately 80% seen once. The sample in question was PBMCs, obtained before pembrolizumab treatment. These receptors were collected from an adult with mismatch repair-deficient cancer.

This clone was observed a few times. The CDR3 bases are TGTGCCAGGCAGCGGGAGGCAACCTACGAGCAGTACTTC. It encodes CARQREATYEQYF. The gene calls are TRBV9 and TRBJ2-7, with TRBD2 matching 9 bases. The germline V gene encodes CDR1 SGDLS and CDR2 YYNGEE. There are 13 residues in the CDR3. Losses at the gene ends were 8 bases for V and 2 bases for J; bases not matched to a gene: 5.

The chain joins TRBV30 to TRBJ2-5, with 9 nucleotides matching TRBD2. This CDR3 spans 16 amino acids. The V gene's germline CDR1 is GTSNPN and CDR2 SVGIG (reference sequence). V dropped 2 bases and J dropped 2; count of bases not matched to a gene: 9. CDR3 loop: CAWSPGGGRVQETQYF. The CDR3, as DNA: TGTGCCTGGAGTCCCGGGGGCGGGAGGGTACAAGAGACCCAGTACTTC.

The J gene is TRBJ2-3, the V gene TRBV15; 8 bases line up with TRBD1. This CDR3 contains 15 residues. Per germline, CDR1 LNHNV and CDR2 YYDKDF (reference sequence). The trim removed 0 bases at V and 1 base at J, leaving 0 bases unmatched. CDR3 sequence: CATSREGQGTDTQYF. CDR3 coding DNA: TGTGCCACCAGCAGAGAGGGACAGGGCACAGATACGCAGTATTTT.

This rearrangement joins TRBV4-3 to TRBJ2-5; 12 bases are shared with TRBD1. Germline assignment: CDR1 LGHNA and CDR2 YSLEER. Germline trimming cut 0 bases from V and 4 bases from J; bases unmatched to any gene: 3. The CDR3 has 16 residues. The CDR3 region is CASSQDMGQGAETQYF. The CDR3, as DNA: TGCGCCAGCAGCCAAGATATGGGACAGGGGGCAGAGACCCAGTACTTC.

The chain links TRBV19 to TRBJ1-5; D is perhaps TRBD1 (5 bases). With 3 bases removed from V and 6 bases from J, the gap between germline ends came to 9 bases. Germline V gene data show CDR1 as LNHDA and CDR2 as SQIVND (reference sequence). CDR3 size: 13 residues. The chain's CDR3 is CASSIGGVQPQHF. CDR3 DNA: TGTGCCAGTAGTATTGGGGGTGTTCAGCCCCAGCATTTT. Using reference TRBV19 and TRBJ1-5 for the parts outside the CDR3, the full variable domain is DGGITQSPKYLFRKEGQNVTLSCEQNLNHDAMYWYRQDPGQGLRLIYYSQIVNDFQKGDIAEGYSVSREKKESFPLTVTSAQKNPTAFYLCASSIGGVQPQHFGDGTRLSIL.